What follows are 27 T cell receptor beta chains derived from one specimen sequenced in a study of response to subunit inactivated influenza vaccine. From the RT-PCR reads, TCRdb called clonotypes with MiXCR, one entry per CDR3 protein. The sample lists 600,000 to 850,000 distinct CDR3 sequences; 14% were seen once. The source material was PBMCs from blood, sampled roughly 2 weeks before vaccination. These receptors originate from a man in his forties or fifties who received an inactivated influenza vaccine.

This chain links TRBV11-3 with TRBJ2-1, with D unresolved. The CDR3 has 16 amino acids. Deletions cut 5 bases from V and 3 bases from J, with 17 bases between. Germline CDR1 reads SGHNT; CDR2 reads YENEEA. In DNA form, the CDR3 reads TGTGCCAGCAGCCGAGAAGGGCAGGACGGCTACAATGAGCAGTTCTTC. The encoded protein is CASSREGQDGYNEQFF.

This clonotype has at least ten counts. V usage is TRBV7-2 and J usage is TRBJ1-4; unclear D gene. V was clipped by 2 bases and J by 7 bases, with 11 bases between them. In germline, CDR1 is SGHTA, CDR2 FQGNSA. The CDR3 covers 14 residues. The CDR3 loop is CASSLTGVGEKLFF. CDR3 sequence (DNA): TGTGCCAGCAGCTTAACGGGTGTGGGTGAAAAACTGTTTTTT.

This rearrangement joins TRBV5-1 to TRBJ2-7; 7 bases agree with TRBD2. CDR3 length: 16 amino acids. Germline CDR1 is SGHRS and CDR2 is YFSETQ. Trimming at V came to 2 bases and at J to 0 bases, leaving 8 bases not matched to a gene. The CDR3 reads CASSFLAGRTSYEQYF. For the CDR3, the DNA is TGCGCCAGCAGCTTTTTAGCGGGCCGCACCTCCTACGAGCAGTACTTC.

A few counts support this clonotype. The chain has TRBV7-9 and TRBJ1-5; D uncertain. This CDR3 is built from 15 residues. V was pared by 5 bases and J by 0 bases, with 11 bases between. Germline assignment: CDR1 SEHNR and CDR2 FQNEAQ (reference sequence). CDR3 sequence: CASSLPGDSNQPQHF. CDR3 DNA sequence: TGTGCCAGCAGCCTACCCGGGGATAGCAATCAGCCCCAGCATTTT.

At least ten counts were recorded for this clonotype. The chain links TRBV12-3 or TRBV12-4 to TRBJ1-5; D is uncertain. Trimming took off 2 bases at V and 1 base at J, with 6 bases between the two ends. This CDR3 comprises 14 residues. CDR3 DNA sequence: TGTGCCAGCAGTTTATCAGAAAGCAATCAGCCCCAGCATTTT. Translation gives CASSLSESNQPQHF.

This clonotype occurred many times. The CDR3 nucleotides are TGCAGTGCTAGAGACCTAGGGAAAGAGACCCAGTACTTC. This encodes CSARDLGKETQYF. The chain couples TRBV20-1 to TRBJ2-5, with unresolved D. The V end lost 0 bases, the J end lost 3 bases, and 8 bases lay between the germline ends. Germline-derived CDR1 and CDR2 are DFQATT and SNEGSKA (reference sequence). The CDR3 sequence is 13 residues long.

The V call is TRBV28, the J call TRBJ2-1, with 8 bases that match TRBD1. Germline values: CDR1 MDHEN, CDR2 SYDVKM. The CDR3 has 15 residues. V gave up 6 bases and J gave up 10 bases; unmatched junction bases: 14. CDR3 in amino acids: CASSAGGAEIWEQFF. The DNA for the CDR3 is TGTGCCAGCAGCGCAGGGGGCGCAGAAATCTGGGAGCAGTTCTTC.

This clonotype was detected many times. The V call is TRBV3-1, the J call TRBJ1-1, with TRBD1 as a possible D gene (5 bases). Germline CDR1 is LGHDT and CDR2 is YNNKEL (reference sequence). V gave up 4 bases and J gave up 3 bases, with 12 bases separating them. The CDR3 length is 14 residues. CDR3: CASSLLGRDTEAFF. CDR3 DNA: TGTGCCAGCAGCCTTCTTGGCAGGGACACTGAAGCTTTCTTT. The full variable domain, completed using reference TRBV3-1 and TRBJ1-1, is DTAVSQTPKYLVTQMGNDKSIKCEQNLGHDTMYWYKQDSKKFLKIMFSYNNKELIINETVPNRFSPKSPDKAHLNLHINSLELGDSAVYFCASSLLGRDTEAFFGQGTRLTVV.

The chain is built from TRBV28 and TRBJ1-1; 7 nucleotides line up with TRBD1. V dropped 5 bases and J dropped 1; count of bases not matched to a gene: 7. This CDR3 is built from 15 residues. The germline V gene encodes CDR1 MDHEN and CDR2 SYDVKM. CDR3 in DNA: TGTGCCAGCAGTGGACCCGGGACAGCGAACACTGAAGCTTTCTTT. The encoded protein is CASSGPGTANTEAFF.

This clonotype was seen repeatedly, ten times or more. The chain combines TRBV28 with TRBJ1-5, with D maybe TRBD1 (6 bases). V lost 5 bases, J lost 0 bases, and 11 bases lay in between. CDR1 is MDHEN, CDR2 SYDVKM, per germline. This CDR3 region has 15 residues. CDR3 protein: CASSPTGHSNQPQHF. The CDR3 DNA is TGTGCCAGCAGTCCGACAGGACATAGCAATCAGCCCCAGCATTTT.

The chain combines TRBV12-3 or TRBV12-4 with TRBJ2-6; 10 bases are a match to TRBD1. CDR3 size: 15 residues. V lost 6 bases, J lost 4 bases, and 3 bases stayed unmatched. The CDR3 reads CASRGTGAGANVLTF. In nucleotides, the CDR3 is TGTGCCAGCAGAGGGACAGGGGCCGGGGCCAACGTCCTGACTTTC.

A few counts support this clonotype. This chain links TRBV7-9 with TRBJ2-7; 9 bases match TRBD1. The germline CDR1 and CDR2 sequences are SEHNR and FQNEAQ (reference sequence). Losses at the gene ends were 5 bases for V and 5 bases for J; bases not matched to a gene: 7. The CDR3 totals 14 residues. The CDR3 reads CASSHGTGPDEQYF. DNA of the CDR3: TGTGCCAGCAGCCACGGGACAGGGCCTGACGAGCAGTACTTC.

A few counts support this clonotype. The rearrangement joins TRBV5-1 to TRBJ2-7; D might be TRBD2 (6 bases). The CDR3 sequence is 14 residues long. Between the trimmed V and J ends, which lost 4 bases and 6 bases, there was a span of 17 bases. In germline, CDR1 is SGHRS, CDR2 YFSETQ. The DNA of the CDR3 is TGCGCCAGCAGCCTACCTACGCGGGGCTCCGAGCAGTACTTC. Its protein product is CASSLPTRGSEQYF.

This clonotype has ten or more counts. The chain is built from TRBV10-3 and TRBJ2-4; D is possibly TRBD1 (6 bases). The CDR3 sequence is 16 residues long. Germline CDR1 is ENHRY and CDR2 is SYGVKD. V was shortened by 6 bases and J by 3 bases, with 18 bases between the two germline ends. The CDR3 reads CAISPRGTRGKNIQYF. As DNA, the CDR3 is TGTGCCATCAGCCCCAGGGGCACTCGGGGCAAAAACATTCAGTACTTC.

There are a few counts of this clonotype. V is TRBV29-1 and J is TRBJ2-1; 14 bases line up with TRBD2. This CDR3 region has 17 residues. The V gene end was trimmed by 7 bases and the J gene end by 3 bases; junction bases not matched to a gene: 11. Germline V gene sequence: CDR1 SQVTM, CDR2 ANQGSEA. The DNA of the CDR3 is TGCAGCGCCACGACTAGCGGGAGGGTGGGTATCTACAATGAGCAGTTCTTC. Protein sequence: CSATTSGRVGIYNEQFF.

The V and J genes are TRBV24-1 and TRBJ1-1, with TRBD1 matching 7 bases. CDR3 length: 13 residues. Germline CDR1 is KGHDR and CDR2 is SFDVKD. Trimming removed 5 bases from V and 4 bases from J; junction bases left unmatched: 3. This CDR3 reads CATSARGTTEAFF. The CDR3 DNA reads as TGTGCCACCAGTGCCAGGGGGACCACTGAAGCTTTCTTT.

The V call is TRBV20-1, the J call TRBJ2-2, with D unclear. The germline gives CDR1 DFQATT, CDR2 SNEGSKA (reference sequence). Trimming pared 2 bases from V and 0 bases from J, leaving 4 bases between. CDR3 length: 13 amino acids. The DNA for the CDR3 is TGCAGTGCTAGACTGCCGAACACCGGGGAGCTGTTTTTT. Amino acid sequence: CSARLPNTGELFF.

This clonotype was seen only a few times. Just one base apart from a much larger clone, this may be a read error. The J gene is TRBJ2-3, the V gene TRBV20-1; TRBD2 matches at 13 bases. The V gene's germline CDR1 is DFQATT and CDR2 SNEGSKA (reference sequence). The CDR3 totals 17 residues. CDR3 nucleotide sequence: TGCTGTGCTAGACTGGGAACTAGCGGGGGGGAGGGAGATACGCAGTATTTT. This sequence encodes CCARLGTSGGEGDTQYF.

Many counts were recorded for this clonotype. The chain combines TRBV11-1 with TRBJ2-3, with D uncertain. CDR3 length: 17 amino acids. Per germline, CDR1 SGHAT and CDR2 FQDESV (reference sequence). Deletions cut 1 base from V and 2 bases from J, with 16 bases between. Here the CDR3 reads CASSLEVYDSPTDTQYF. As DNA, the CDR3 is TGTGCCAGCAGCTTAGAGGTTTACGACTCCCCCACAGATACGCAGTATTTT.

This rearrangement joins TRBV5-1 to TRBJ2-2; D tentatively reads TRBD1 or TRBD2 (5 bases each). This CDR3 has 16 residues. The germline V and J ends were trimmed by 5 bases and 1 base, with 15 bases remaining between them. The germline CDR1 and CDR2 sequences are SGHRS and YFSETQ. The CDR3 region is CASSLPGTGNTGELFF. CDR3 nucleotides: TGCGCCAGCAGTTTGCCCGGGACGGGGAACACCGGGGAGCTGTTTTTT.

V usage is TRBV7-3 and J usage is TRBJ2-1; no definite D call. From germline, CDR1 is SGHTA and CDR2 FQGTGA. The CDR3 extends over 15 amino acids. V was shortened by 4 bases and J by 10 bases, with 20 bases between the two germline ends. Written as DNA, the CDR3 is TGTGCCAGCAGCTCCTCGGGTTATCCGGTGGCAGAGCAGTTCTTC. It encodes CASSSSGYPVAEQFF.

This clonotype has just a few counts. The rearrangement uses TRBV6-2 or TRBV6-3 and TRBJ2-2; 9 nucleotides align to TRBD2. V was pared by 2 bases and J by 7 bases, with 11 bases of the junction left unmatched. The CDR3 is 17 amino acids. Germline CDR1 MNHEY, CDR2 SVGEGT. The CDR3 DNA reads as TGTGCCAGCAGTTACCGGCGGGGACTAGCAGTGGTCGGGGAGCTGTTTTTT. Encoded protein: CASSYRRGLAVVGELFF.

As concerns this clonotype: Germline is not matched at one junction end, which may reflect a read error. The chain couples TRBV11-2 to TRBJ2-5, with D possibly called TRBD1 or TRBD2 (5 bases each). The CDR3 is made up of 14 amino acids. Germline V CDR1 and CDR2: SGHAT, FQNNGV. The CDR3, as DNA: TGTGCCAGCAGAACTCCGGGACGCCCCGGAGTGAGGATCTTC. It yields the protein CASRTPGRPGVRIF.

CDR3 region: CASSPRQGELFF. As DNA, the CDR3 is TGTGCCAGCTCACCACGCCAGGGAGAACTGTTTTTT. The chain employs TRBV18 and TRBJ1-4; a possible D gene is TRBD1 (5 bases). V lost 1 base and J 12 bases, leaving 9 bases between the germline ends. In germline, CDR1 is KGHSH, CDR2 LQKENI. This CDR3 region has 12 residues.

CDR3 protein: CASSEQIYEQYF. The DNA for the CDR3 is TGTGCCAGCAGCGAACAGATCTACGAGCAGTACTTC. The chain is built from TRBV5-5 and TRBJ2-7; D gene ambiguous. Trimming stripped 4 bases from V and 3 bases from J, with 8 bases between. CDR1 is SGHKS and CDR2 is YYEKEE in the germline V gene (reference sequence). The CDR3 contains 12 residues.

This clonotype came up many times. V gene TRBV14 combines with J gene TRBJ2-5, with D perhaps being TRBD1 or TRBD2 (5 bases each). CDR1 and CDR2 from the germline V gene are SGHDN and FVKESK. This CDR3 comprises 16 residues. The V end lost 4 bases, the J end lost 0 bases, and 15 bases lay between the germline ends. CDR3 sequence (DNA): TGTGCCAGCAGCCCTGTGAGGGGCCGATACCAAGAGACCCAGTACTTC. It specifies CASSPVRGRYQETQYF.

The V call is TRBV5-1, the J call TRBJ2-4; tentatively, D is TRBD2 (5 bases). The V end was cut by 3 bases, the J end by 8 bases, with 18 bases between. This CDR3 is built from 15 residues. Germline V gene lookup returns CDR1 SGHRS and CDR2 YFSETQ. For the CDR3, the DNA is TGCGCCAGCAGCTCCCGAGACCCGGTGAGGGACATTCAGTACTTC. Translated, it gives CASSSRDPVRDIQYF.